These 10 T cell receptor beta chains came from one sample sequenced in a study of monozygotic twins with inflammatory bowel disease. TCRdb re-called the 5' RACE reads and catalogs CDR3 proteins one per entry, DNA excluded. The data show around 220,000 distinct CDR3 sequences, and the top ten clones hold 7.5% to 9.5%. The sequenced sample was blood. The receptors here all came from a human donor with ulcerative colitis or Crohn's disease, or a healthy co-twin of an affected twin (not recorded which).

The genes are TRBV18 and TRBJ1-4. This CDR3 has 14 residues. Germline V gene lookup returns CDR1 KGHSH and CDR2 LQKENI. CDR3 loop: CASSPRGANEKLFF.

The chain has TRBV20-1 and TRBJ2-1; no DNA is available, so the TRBD1 call from TCRdb remains unchecked. This CDR3 has 14 amino acids. CDR1 and CDR2 from the germline V gene are DFQATT and SNEGSKA (reference sequence). Here the CDR3 reads CSAGSSGRGNEQFF.

This rearrangement joins TRBV3-1 to TRBJ2-1. Germline V gene data show CDR1 as LGHDT and CDR2 as YNNKEL (reference sequence). The CDR3 is 11 residues long. This CDR3 is CASSSPNEQFF.

CDR3 sequence reads: CASSFGGIGETQYF. The chain recombines TRBV7-2 with TRBJ2-5; TCRdb's D call, TRBD1, is unchecked because there is no DNA. Germline V CDR1 and CDR2: SGHTA, FQGNSA. CDR3 size: 14 residues.

The chain uses TRBV27 and TRBJ2-3; TCRdb names TRBD2, which stays unverified in the absence of DNA. Germline CDR1 MNHEY, CDR2 SMNVEV (reference sequence). This CDR3 comprises 14 residues. The CDR3 reads CASSLFRTPDTQYF.

The genes are TRBV13 and TRBJ2-7; TCRdb designates TRBD1, a call that cannot be tested without DNA. The CDR3 runs 15 residues. Per the germline V gene, CDR1 is PRHDT and CDR2 is FYEKMQ (reference sequence). The CDR3 sequence is CASSLEGVPVGEQYF. Combining the CDR3 with reference TRBV13 and TRBJ2-7 gives the whole variable domain AAGVIQSPRHLIKEKRETATLKCYPIPRHDTVYWYQQGPGQDPQFLISFYEKMQSDKGSIPDRFSAQQFSDYHSELNMSSLELGDSALYFCASSLEGVPVGEQYFGPGTRLTVT.

This chain joins TRBV19 and TRBJ1-5; the TCRdb D gene call, TRBD1, has no DNA to confirm it. Germline V gives CDR1 LNHDA, CDR2 SQIVND (reference sequence). The CDR3 contains 16 residues. CDR3 in amino acids: CASSTLWGSEVQPQHF.

The chain couples TRBV28 to TRBJ1-2; checking the TCRdb D call of TRBD1 is not possible without DNA. Germline lookup yields CDR1 MDHEN and CDR2 SYDVKM. The CDR3 loop spans 12 amino acids. The CDR3 spells CASQDRGLGYTF.

This chain uses TRBV10-3 with TRBJ2-1; the TCRdb call, TRBD1, lacks DNA for checking. Germline CDR1 is ENHRY and CDR2 is SYGVKD. The CDR3 covers 13 residues. The CDR3 reads CAIIPDRSSEQFF.

CDR3 region: CASSEERTDTIYF. The genes are TRBV2 and TRBJ1-3. This CDR3 spans 13 amino acids. The germline CDR1 and CDR2 sequences are SNHLY and FYNNEI.